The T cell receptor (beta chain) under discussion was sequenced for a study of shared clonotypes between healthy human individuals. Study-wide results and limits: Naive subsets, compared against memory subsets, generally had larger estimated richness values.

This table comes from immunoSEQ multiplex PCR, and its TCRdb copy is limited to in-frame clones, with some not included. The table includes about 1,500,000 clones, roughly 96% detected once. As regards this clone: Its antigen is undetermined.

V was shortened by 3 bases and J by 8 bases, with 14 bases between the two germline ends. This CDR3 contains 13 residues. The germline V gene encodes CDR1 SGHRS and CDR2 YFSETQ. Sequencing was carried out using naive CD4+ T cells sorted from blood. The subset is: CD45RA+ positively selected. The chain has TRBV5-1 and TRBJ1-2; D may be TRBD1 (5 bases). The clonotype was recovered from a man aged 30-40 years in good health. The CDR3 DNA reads TGCGCCAGCAGCTCACCGGGACCGCCGGGCTACACCTTC. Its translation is CASSSPGPPGYTF.